Listed here are 32 T cell receptor beta chains from one sample, sequenced in a study of blood T cell repertoires in COVID-19 (dated by TCRdb to 2020 to 2022). Library creation used the immunoSEQ multiplex PCR assay. Drawn from immuneACCESS, this table holds only the in-frame rearrangements with V and J called that TCRdb kept. Clones are partly lost; checked studies trace under half to an unresolved V gene and leave the rest unexplained. The sample contains about 250,000 clones, 75% to 90% of them found a single time. Of the sample, 3% to 3.5% falls within the top ten clones. What was sequenced was PBMCs or T cells enriched from blood (not recorded which). All receptors derive from a woman aged 40 to 50 who had been exposed to COVID-19.

This chain uses TRBV27 with TRBJ1-2, with 7 bases aligning to TRBD1. Germline lookup yields CDR1 MNHEY and CDR2 SMNVEV (reference sequence). V gave up 3 bases and J gave up 6 bases; unmatched junction bases: 4. The CDR3 runs to 13 residues. The CDR3, as DNA: TGTGCCAGCAGTTTTGAGGGGGCTGATGGCTACACCTTC. It codes for CASSFEGADGYTF.

This clone came up a few times. The chain combines TRBV10-3 with TRBJ1-5; 7 bases map to TRBD1. The germline V gene encodes CDR1 ENHRY and CDR2 SYGVKD. Trimming cost V 2 bases and J 2 bases; bases outside gene matches: 0. The CDR3 length is 14 residues. CDR3 in DNA: TGTGCCATCAGTGAGACAGGGGGCAATCAGCCCCAGCATTTT. Translated, it gives CAISETGGNQPQHF.

The rearrangement links TRBV4-3 to TRBJ1-2; 9 bases agree with TRBD1. This CDR3 comprises 17 residues. Germline V gives CDR1 LGHNA, CDR2 YSLEER. V lost 0 bases to trimming and J lost 5 bases; unmatched junction nucleotides: 10. The CDR3: CASSQDIQGARKYGYTF. CDR3 nucleotides: TGCGCCAGCAGCCAAGATATACAGGGGGCGCGGAAGTATGGCTACACCTTC.

The rearrangement uses TRBV19 and TRBJ1-4; D is uncertain. V was trimmed by 11 bases and J by 8 bases, leaving 18 bases between them. The CDR3 is 13 residues long. In germline, CDR1 is LNHDA, CDR2 SQIVND (reference sequence). In nucleotides, the CDR3 is TGTGCCTCCGCGACTCTAGGTGGGGAAAAACTGTTTTTT. It encodes CASATLGGEKLFF.

V and J are TRBV6-5 and TRBJ2-2, with 14 bases fitting TRBD2. CDR1 and CDR2 from the germline V gene are MNHEY and SVGAGI. After removal of 10 bases from V and 5 bases from J, the junction contained 3 bases not matched to a gene. This CDR3 has 14 amino acids. The CDR3: CANRTSGGTGELFF. The CDR3 DNA follows: TGTGCCAACAGGACTAGCGGGGGGACCGGGGAGCTGTTTTTT.

The gene calls are TRBV4-3 and TRBJ2-1, with 9 bases lining up with TRBD2. The trim removed 1 base at V and 8 bases at J, leaving 9 bases unmatched. The CDR3 consists of 16 residues. Looked up from germline, CDR1 is LGHNA and CDR2 is YSLEER. CDR3 nucleotide sequence: TGCGCCAGCAGCCAAGTTATGGCTAGCGGGATTGATGAGCAGTTCTTC. Translating it yields CASSQVMASGIDEQFF.

The chain has TRBV7-2 and TRBJ2-1; 8 nucleotides align to TRBD2. Germline V CDR1 and CDR2: SGHTA, FQGNSA. V lost 3 bases, J lost 9 bases, and 16 bases stayed unmatched. This CDR3 has 17 amino acids. The CDR3 DNA reads as TGTGCCAGCAGCTTCTCGACTAGCGTGACCGGGGGTGGTGAGCAGTTCTTC. The encoded protein is CASSFSTSVTGGGEQFF.

CDR3 loop: CASSELLVNEQFF. The CDR3 region has the DNA TGTGCCAGCAGCGAGCTATTGGTGAATGAGCAGTTCTTC. The chain carries TRBV9 and TRBJ2-1, with D unclear. This CDR3 region has 13 residues. Germline V gene lookup returns CDR1 SGDLS and CDR2 YYNGEE. V lost 3 bases to trimming and J lost 7 bases, with 11 bases between them.

The chain couples TRBV9 to TRBJ2-1, with 7 nucleotides matching TRBD2. Germline assignment: CDR1 SGDLS and CDR2 YYNGEE. With V trimmed by 4 bases and J by 3 bases, 7 bases remained unmatched. The CDR3 runs 15 residues. DNA of the CDR3: TGTGCCAGCAGCATGAGCGGGATTCACTACAATGAGCAGTTCTTC. Translation: CASSMSGIHYNEQFF. Full variable domain (remainder filled in from reference TRBV9 and TRBJ2-1): DSGVTQTPKHLITATGQRVTLRCSPRSGDLSVYWYQQSLDQGLQFLIQYYNGEERAKGNILERFSAQQFPDLHSELNLSSLELGDSALYFCASSMSGIHYNEQFFGPGTRLTVL.

This chain connects TRBV29-1 to TRBJ1-2, with 10 bases fitting TRBD1. The junction had 6 bases not matched to a gene; V was cut back by 3 bases and J by 8 bases. The CDR3 sequence is 13 residues long. The V gene's germline CDR1 is SQVTM and CDR2 ANQGSEA. The CDR3 DNA sequence: TGCAGCGTTGAGGGACAGGGGATAGGCGGCTACACCTTC. Translating it yields CSVEGQGIGGYTF.

There are a few counts of this clone. This chain joins TRBV13 and TRBJ1-4, with 8 bases identical to TRBD1. With 4 bases clipped from V and 7 bases from J, the junction kept 5 bases outside the gene matches. The CDR3 covers 14 residues. Per germline, CDR1 PRHDT and CDR2 FYEKMQ (reference sequence). The CDR3 sequence is CASSSRQGTEKLFF. Written as DNA, the CDR3 is TGTGCCAGCAGCTCCCGACAGGGGACTGAAAAACTGTTTTTT.

The chain couples TRBV5-5 to TRBJ1-2, with 10 positions matching TRBD1. Germline CDR1 SGHKS, CDR2 YYEKEE (reference sequence). The CDR3 extends over 14 amino acids. The trim removed 3 bases at V and 3 bases at J, leaving 2 bases unmatched. The CDR3 protein is CASSSGQGYYGYTF. The DNA of the CDR3 is TGTGCCAGCAGCTCGGGACAGGGGTACTATGGCTACACCTTC.

The rearrangement joins TRBV24-1 to TRBJ2-1; the match to TRBD1 covers 9 bases. This CDR3 region has 16 residues. Germline V gene data show CDR1 as KGHDR and CDR2 as SFDVKD. The ends lost 5 bases at V and 0 bases at J; junction bases unmatched: 4. The CDR3 bases are TGTGCCACCAGTGCCCCGGGACAGGGCTCCTACAATGAGCAGTTCTTC. Translating gives CATSAPGQGSYNEQFF.

This clone is a singleton in its sample. CDR3 nucleotide sequence: TGTGCCAGCAGTTCACGCAGACAAGGGGGAAAGGAAAAACTGTTTTTT. Translated, it gives CASSSRRQGGKEKLFF. The genes are TRBV28 and TRBJ1-4, with D perhaps matching TRBD1 (6 bases). Per germline, CDR1 MDHEN and CDR2 SYDVKM. This CDR3 comprises 16 residues. V lost 4 bases, J lost 8 bases, and 20 bases lay in between.

J is TRBJ1-2 and V is TRBV28; possible D gene TRBD1, 5 bases. Trimming pared 11 bases from V and 2 bases from J, leaving 9 bases between. CDR1 is MDHEN, CDR2 SYDVKM, per germline. This CDR3 spans 11 amino acids. CDR3 region: CAGGRNYGYTF. Written as DNA, the CDR3 is TGTGCCGGGGGGAGAAACTATGGCTACACCTTC.

The chain has TRBV5-8 and TRBJ2-2; 10 positions agree with TRBD2. Germline V CDR1 and CDR2: SGHTS, YDEGEE. J lost 1 base, V lost 9 bases, and 12 bases had no gene match. The CDR3 is 17 residues long. The CDR3 DNA reads as TGTGCCACCCCTCTAGCGGGAGTCCTCGTGAACACCGGGGAGCTGTTTTTT. Its translation: CATPLAGVLVNTGELFF.

This clone appeared a single time. The chain joins TRBV7-9 to TRBJ2-7; tentative D call: TRBD1 (6 bases). CDR1 is SEHNR, CDR2 FQNEAQ, per germline (reference sequence). V lost 2 bases and J lost 5, with 10 bases in between. There are 13 residues in the CDR3. CDR3: CASSLTGRDEQYV. DNA for the CDR3: TGTGCCAGCAGCTTAACAGGGCGCGACGAGCAGTACGTC.

The CDR3: CASSRNADRGAFSMGYTF. The DNA for the CDR3 is TGTGCCAGCAGCCGTAACGCAGACAGGGGGGCCTTTTCAATGGGCTACACCTTC. The chain is built from TRBV7-9 and TRBJ1-2; TRBD1 agrees at 9 bases. V was clipped by 5 bases and J by 8 bases; unmatched bases: 21. The germline V gene encodes CDR1 SEHNR and CDR2 FQNEAQ (reference sequence). The CDR3 consists of 18 residues. Using reference TRBV7-9 and TRBJ1-2 for the parts outside the CDR3, the full variable domain is DTGVSQNPRHKITKRGQNVTFRCDPISEHNRLYWYRQTLGQGPEFLTYFQNEAQLEKSRLLSDRFSAERPKGSFSTLEIQRTEQGDSAMYLCASSRNADRGAFSMGYTFGSGTRLTVV.

This chain links TRBV6-6 with TRBJ2-1, with a possible D match to TRBD1 (6 bases). Trimming shortened V by 2 bases and J by 7 bases, and 12 bases separated the two germline ends. The CDR3 consists of 14 residues. CDR1 is MNHNY and CDR2 is SVGAGI in the germline V gene (reference sequence). In DNA form, the CDR3 reads TGTGCCAGCAGTTACATGGGGGCAGGGAATGAGCAGTTCTTC. This gives the protein CASSYMGAGNEQFF.

The CDR3 coding sequence is TGTGCCACGCAGGGGAGGGGGAACACTGAAGCTTTCTTT. Amino acid sequence: CATQGRGNTEAFF. The rearrangement uses TRBV10-3 and TRBJ1-1, with D perhaps matching TRBD1 (6 bases). Trimming stripped 10 bases from V and 1 base from J, with 13 bases between. Per the germline V gene, CDR1 is ENHRY and CDR2 is SYGVKD. This CDR3 region has 13 residues.

The chain carries TRBV30 and TRBJ2-7; weak D call: TRBD2 (5 bases). CDR1 is GTSNPN and CDR2 is SVGIG in the germline V gene (reference sequence). Trimming shortened V by 1 base and J by 6 bases, and 10 bases separated the two germline ends. There are 12 residues in the CDR3. DNA of the CDR3: TGTGCCTGGAGTGCTACGAGGGTCGAGCAGTACTTC. Amino acid sequence: CAWSATRVEQYF.

The J gene is TRBJ2-1, the V gene TRBV3-1 (or the pseudogene TRBV3-2); D is possibly TRBD2 (5 bases). Germline values: CDR1 LGHDT, CDR2 YNNKEL (reference sequence). Trimming shortened V by 0 bases and J by 9 bases, and 15 bases separated the two germline ends. There are 15 residues in the CDR3. CDR3 sequence reads: CASSQDTGLNGEQFF. The CDR3 DNA reads as TGTGCCAGCAGCCAAGATACCGGACTGAATGGTGAGCAGTTCTTC.

The chain recombines TRBV4-3 with TRBJ2-6, with 8 bases aligning to TRBD1. The V segment lost 4 bases and the J segment 2 bases; nucleotides outside the gene matches: 7. This CDR3 comprises 17 residues. Looked up from germline, CDR1 is LGHNA and CDR2 is YSLEER. CDR3: CASSPSGTGTGANVLTF. The CDR3, as DNA: TGCGCCAGCAGCCCATCCGGGACAGGTACTGGGGCCAACGTCCTGACTTTC.

This clone was seen just once. This chain links TRBV28 with TRBJ1-2; no definite D call. V was trimmed by 3 bases and J by 0 bases, leaving 11 bases between them. CDR1 and CDR2 (germline): MDHEN, SYDVKM. The CDR3 extends over 15 amino acids. CDR3 in amino acids: CASSFPFSANYGYTF. The CDR3 DNA reads as TGTGCCAGCAGTTTCCCTTTTAGTGCTAACTATGGCTACACCTTC.

The V gene is TRBV28, the J gene TRBJ1-4; 8 positions match TRBD1. Losses at the gene ends were 6 bases for V and 6 bases for J; bases not matched to a gene: 9. The CDR3 spans 15 residues. CDR1 is MDHEN and CDR2 is SYDVKM in the germline V gene. The CDR3 DNA is TGTGCCAGCAGCCGACCGGACAGGGCAGATGAAAAACTGTTTTTT. Its translation is CASSRPDRADEKLFF.

In regard to this clone: One end of the junction is discordant with germline, which a read error may explain. The chain uses TRBV5-1 and TRBJ2-1, with 14 bases fitting TRBD2. CDR3 size: 16 residues. CDR1 and CDR2 from the germline V gene are SGHRS and YFSETQ. The CDR3 sequence is CASSLGGTSGSYEQFF. In DNA, the CDR3 is TGTGCCAGCAGCTTGGGGGGGACTAGCGGGAGTTATGAGCAGTTCTTC.

Worth noting for this clone: Different DNA sequences within this sample yield the same CDR3. The genes are TRBV19 and TRBJ2-6; D possibly corresponds to TRBD1 (5 bases). This CDR3 contains 15 residues. CDR1 and CDR2 (germline): LNHDA, SQIVND (reference sequence). The germline V and J ends were trimmed by 5 bases and 3 bases, with 11 bases remaining between them. The DNA for the CDR3 is TGTGCCAGTAGTTATCAGGGCTTTGGGGCCAACGTCCTGACTTTC. It specifies CASSYQGFGANVLTF.

The chain joins TRBV7-2 to TRBJ2-1; 9 bases are a match to TRBD2. Trimming removed 3 bases from V and 3 bases from J; junction bases left unmatched: 15. Germline assignment: CDR1 SGHTA and CDR2 FQGNSA. This CDR3 contains 19 residues. CDR3 coding DNA: TGTGCCAGCAGCTTCGAAGCGGGAGGCGTCATTGGTCACTACAATGAGCAGTTCTTC. This encodes CASSFEAGGVIGHYNEQFF. The full variable domain, completed using reference TRBV7-2 and TRBJ2-1, is GAGVSQSPSNKVTEKGKDVELRCDPISGHTALYWYRQSLGQGLEFLIYFQGNSAPDKSGLPSDRFSAERTGGSVSTLTIQRTQQEDSAVYLCASSFEAGGVIGHYNEQFFGPGTRLTVL.

This sequence joins TRBV5-1 and TRBJ2-7; the match to TRBD2 covers 15 bases. The germline V gene has CDR1 SGHRS and CDR2 YFSETQ. This CDR3 has 17 residues. The CDR3 spells CASSFRTSGREDYEQYV. For the CDR3, the DNA is TGTGCCAGCAGCTTTCGGACTAGCGGGAGGGAGGATTACGAGCAGTACGTC.

The V call is TRBV27, the J call TRBJ1-6; possibly TRBD1 for D (5 bases). V lost 5 bases and J 7 bases, leaving 12 bases between the germline ends. The germline V gene has CDR1 MNHEY and CDR2 SMNVEV (reference sequence). This CDR3 is built from 14 residues. In DNA form, the CDR3 reads TGTGCCAGCAGTGCCCGGGGGGGGAATTCACCCCTCCACTTT. This gives the protein CASSARGGNSPLHF.

This clone was found a few times. This chain connects TRBV7-2 to TRBJ1-1, with D uncertain. This CDR3 is 12 amino acids long. Germline V gene sequence: CDR1 SGHTA, CDR2 FQGNSA. Between the trimmed V and J ends, which lost 5 bases and 3 bases, there was a span of 7 bases. The CDR3 DNA sequence: TGTGCCAGCAGCCCGTTCCACACTGAAGCTTTCTTT. Residues: CASSPFHTEAFF.

The chain joins TRBV30 to TRBJ2-3, with a weak D call TRBD2 (6 bases). The CDR3 covers 13 residues. Deletions cut 0 bases from V and 4 bases from J, with 8 bases between. Germline CDR1 and CDR2: GTSNPN and SVGIG (reference sequence). DNA for the CDR3: TGTGCCTGGAGTGTAACTAGCCCAGATACGCAGTATTTT. Its translation is CAWSVTSPDTQYF.